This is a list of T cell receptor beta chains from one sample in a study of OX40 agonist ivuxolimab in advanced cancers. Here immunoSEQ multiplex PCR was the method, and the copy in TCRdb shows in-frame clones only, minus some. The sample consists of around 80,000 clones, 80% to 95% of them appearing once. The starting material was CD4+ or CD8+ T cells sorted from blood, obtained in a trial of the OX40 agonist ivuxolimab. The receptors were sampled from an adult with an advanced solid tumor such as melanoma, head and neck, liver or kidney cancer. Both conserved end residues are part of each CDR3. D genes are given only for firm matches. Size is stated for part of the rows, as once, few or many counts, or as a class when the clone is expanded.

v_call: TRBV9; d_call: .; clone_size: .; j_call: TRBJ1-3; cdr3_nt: TGTGCCAGCAGCGTTCGTCCCTCTGGAAACACCATATATTTT; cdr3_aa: CASSVRPSGNTIYF
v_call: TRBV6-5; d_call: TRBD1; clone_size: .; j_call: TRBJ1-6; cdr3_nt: TGTGCCAGCAGTCAAGACAGGGGCAATAATTCACCCCTCCACTTT; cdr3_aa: CASSQDRGNNSPLHF
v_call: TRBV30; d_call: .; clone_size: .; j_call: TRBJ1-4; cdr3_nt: TGTGCCTGGACCATCGGGCCTAATGAAAAACTGTTTTTT; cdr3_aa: CAWTIGPNEKLFF
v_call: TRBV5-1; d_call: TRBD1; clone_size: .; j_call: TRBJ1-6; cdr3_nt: TGCGCCAGCACGTCCGGGACAGGGGGTATTGATTCACCCCTCCACTTT; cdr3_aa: CASTSGTGGIDSPLHF
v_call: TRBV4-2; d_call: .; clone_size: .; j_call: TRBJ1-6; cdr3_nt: TGTGCCAGCAGCCAAGTTGGAAATTCACCCCTCCACTTT; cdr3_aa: CASSQVGNSPLHF
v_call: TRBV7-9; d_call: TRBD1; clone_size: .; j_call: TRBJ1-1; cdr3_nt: TGTGCCAGCAGCCGACAGGGCTCGAACACTGAAGCTTTCTTT; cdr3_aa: CASSRQGSNTEAFF
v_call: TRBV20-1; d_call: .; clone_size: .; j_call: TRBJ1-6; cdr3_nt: TGCAGTGCTAGGCAGGTCTCCCTCCACTTT; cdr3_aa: CSARQVSLHF
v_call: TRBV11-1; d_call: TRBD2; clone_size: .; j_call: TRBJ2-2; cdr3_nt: TGTGCCAGCAGCCCCGGACTAGCGGGAGAGGCCGGGGAGCTGTTTTTT; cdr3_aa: CASSPGLAGEAGELFF
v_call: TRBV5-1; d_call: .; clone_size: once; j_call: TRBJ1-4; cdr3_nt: TGCGCCAGCAGCTTCAGGGGCGCTGATGAAAAACTGTTTTTT; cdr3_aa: CASSFRGADEKLFF
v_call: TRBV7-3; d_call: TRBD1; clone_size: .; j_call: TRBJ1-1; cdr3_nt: TGTGCCAGCAGCTTAACTCCGACAGGGGAAGCTTTCTTT; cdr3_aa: CASSLTPTGEAFF
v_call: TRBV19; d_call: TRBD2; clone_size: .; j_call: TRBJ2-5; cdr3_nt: TGTGCCAGTAGTACGTCGACTAGCCTGTACCAAGAGACCCAGTACTTC; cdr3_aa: CASSTSTSLYQETQYF
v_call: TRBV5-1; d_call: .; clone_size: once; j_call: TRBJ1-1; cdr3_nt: TGCGCCAGCAGCTTGGGAGGGGCGAGGAACACTGAAGCTTTCTTT; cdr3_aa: CASSLGGARNTEAFF
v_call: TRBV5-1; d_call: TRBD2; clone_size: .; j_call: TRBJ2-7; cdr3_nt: TGCGCCAGCAGCTTGGCTGAGACGGGACTAGCGGGGACCTACGAGCAGTACTTC; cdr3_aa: CASSLAETGLAGTYEQYF
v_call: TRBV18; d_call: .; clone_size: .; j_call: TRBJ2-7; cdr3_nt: TGTGCCAGCTCACCACTCCGGGGAAACCTTTACTACGAGCAGTACTTC; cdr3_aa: CASSPLRGNLYYEQYF
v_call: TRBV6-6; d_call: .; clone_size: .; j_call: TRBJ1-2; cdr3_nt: TGTGCCAGCAGTTACTCGTGGGAGTCTAACTATGGCTACACCTTC; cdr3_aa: CASSYSWESNYGYTF
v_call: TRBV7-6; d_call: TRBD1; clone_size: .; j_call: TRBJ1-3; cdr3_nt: TGTGCCAGCAGCTTAGCCGTGACAGGGGGAACCTCTGGAAACACCATATATTTT; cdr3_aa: CASSLAVTGGTSGNTIYF